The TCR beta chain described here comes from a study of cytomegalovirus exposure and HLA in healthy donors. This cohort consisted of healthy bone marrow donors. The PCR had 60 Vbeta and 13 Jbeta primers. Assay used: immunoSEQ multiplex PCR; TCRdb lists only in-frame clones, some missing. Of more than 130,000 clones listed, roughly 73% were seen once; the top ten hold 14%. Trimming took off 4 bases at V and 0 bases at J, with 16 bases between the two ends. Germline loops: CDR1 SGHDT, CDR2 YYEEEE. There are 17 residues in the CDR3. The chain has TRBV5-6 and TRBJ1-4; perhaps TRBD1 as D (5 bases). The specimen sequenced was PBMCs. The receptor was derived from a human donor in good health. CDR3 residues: CASSVSYQGATNEKLFF. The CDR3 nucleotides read TGTGCCAGCAGCGTCTCTTACCAGGGTGCAACTAATGAAAAACTGTTTTTT.